The clone carrying this T cell receptor (beta chain) was counted a few times. The antigen is not known. TCRdb fed the RT-PCR reads into MiXCR, producing one record per CDR3 protein. Here the sample spans under 800,000 distinct CDR3 sequences, approximately 15% being singletons. This sample was included in a study of response to subunit inactivated influenza vaccine. Points from the study as a whole: A suggestion made by the authors is that each seasonal influenza vaccination recruits few new T cells.

The CDR3 is made up of 15 amino acids. The germline CDR1 and CDR2 sequences are DFQATT and SNEGSKA (reference sequence). The V gene lost 6 bases and the J gene lost 7 bases, with 23 bases spanning the gap. Source: PBMCs from blood, taken 14 days before vaccination. The receptor's source is a man aged 45-60 years who received an inactivated influenza vaccine. This chain connects TRBV20-1 to TRBJ2-3; D tentatively fits TRBD1 or TRBD2 (5 bases each). Here the CDR3 reads CSAEGLAGTSYTQYF. The CDR3 nucleotides are TGCAGTGCAGAGGGGTTAGCAGGGACCTCGTATACGCAGTATTTT.